The 21 T cell receptor beta chains below all came from one sample that was sequenced in a study of shared clonotypes between healthy human individuals. The repertoire was sequenced with immunoSEQ multiplex PCR; TCRdb's copy has only in-frame clones and lacks some. The sample shows approximately 1,500,000 clones, 98% of them seen only once. Sequenced: naive CD4+ T cells sorted from blood. The subset denotes: CD45RA+ positively selected. Source of these receptors: a man aged 25-45 years in good health.

This clone was recorded only once. The chain carries TRBV18 and TRBJ1-2, with D hard to call. The length of the CDR3 is 13 residues. V was clipped by 5 bases and J by 4 bases, with 11 bases between them. Germline CDR1 is KGHSH and CDR2 is LQKENI. The CDR3: CASSDDKLYGYTF. The CDR3 bases are TGTGCCAGCTCAGACGACAAACTCTATGGCTACACCTTC. The variable domain in full, completed from reference TRBV18 and TRBJ1-2, reads NAGVMQNPRHLVRRRGQEARLRCSPMKGHSHVYWYRQLPEEGLKFMVYLQKENIIDESGMPKERFSAEFPKEGPSILRIQQVVRGDSAAYFCASSDDKLYGYTFGSGTRLTVV.

The genes are TRBV29-1 and TRBJ1-5; 10 positions agree with TRBD1. The CDR3 loop spans 13 amino acids. Germline trimming cut 4 bases from V and 6 bases from J; bases unmatched to any gene: 3. Germline CDR1 and CDR2: SQVTM and ANQGSEA. The CDR3 spells CSVGQGASQPQHF. Here the CDR3 DNA reads TGCAGCGTTGGACAGGGGGCGAGTCAGCCCCAGCATTTT.

The chain carries TRBV19 and TRBJ1-5, with 8 bases lining up with TRBD1. Germline CDR1 and CDR2: LNHDA and SQIVND (reference sequence). The CDR3 totals 14 residues. V trimming: 7 bases; J trimming: 5 bases; junction bases outside the gene matches: 7. CDR3 nucleotide sequence: TGTGCCAGTATAGACCGACAGGGGCATCAGCCCCAGCATTTT. This gives the protein CASIDRQGHQPQHF.

The V gene is TRBV11-1, the J gene TRBJ1-1; D not resolved. Germline V gene sequence: CDR1 SGHAT, CDR2 FQDESV (reference sequence). The CDR3 has 14 residues. V dropped 5 bases and J dropped 3 bases, with 13 bases sitting between them. CDR3 coding DNA: TGTGCCAGCAGCCGAAGTGGTTGGGACACTGAAGCTTTCTTT. Translating it yields CASSRSGWDTEAFF. Looking up the rest from reference TRBV11-1 and TRBJ1-1 gives the full variable domain: EAEVAQSPRYKITEKSQAVAFWCDPISGHATLYWYRQILGQGPELLVQFQDESVVDDSQLPKDRFSAERLKGVDSTLKIQPAELGDSAMYLCASSRSGWDTEAFFGQGTRLTVV.

This rearrangement joins TRBV28 to TRBJ2-5; D could derive from TRBD1 or TRBD2 (6 bases each). Trimming cost V 5 bases and J 5 bases, with 18 bases left between them. CDR1 MDHEN and CDR2 SYDVKM come from the germline V gene. The CDR3 length is 15 residues. For the CDR3, the DNA is TGTGCCAGCAGTCTACCGACGGGGGCAGGGGAGACCCAGTACTTC. It codes for CASSLPTGAGETQYF.

This clone has only one observation. This chain links TRBV11-2 with TRBJ2-2; D unresolved. Germline-derived CDR1 and CDR2 are SGHAT and FQNNGV. Between the trimmed V and J ends, which lost 7 bases and 8 bases, there was a span of 11 bases. CDR3 size: 12 residues. The CDR3 is CASTKGLGELFF. The CDR3 bases are TGTGCCAGCACCAAAGGATTGGGGGAGCTGTTTTTT.

In this sample, this clone turned up once. The chain recombines TRBV29-1 with TRBJ2-3; a possible D gene is TRBD1 (5 bases). The V gene's germline CDR1 is SQVTM and CDR2 ANQGSEA. The CDR3 loop spans 14 amino acids. The ends were cut back, 1 base at V and 1 base at J, with 9 bases in the middle. In DNA form, the CDR3 reads TGCAGCGTTGAAGGCAGGGTGCGCACAGATACGCAGTATTTT. This encodes CSVEGRVRTDTQYF.

This chain joins TRBV28 and TRBJ1-5, with D unclear. V dropped 4 bases and J dropped 3 bases, with 16 bases sitting between them. CDR1 MDHEN and CDR2 SYDVKM come from the germline V gene. The CDR3 loop spans 16 amino acids. This CDR3 is CASSSPAKRVNQPQHF. DNA for the CDR3: TGTGCCAGCAGTTCTCCAGCGAAACGGGTCAATCAGCCCCAGCATTTT.

V usage is TRBV2 and J usage is TRBJ2-5; D not certain. Germline V gene data show CDR1 as SNHLY and CDR2 as FYNNEI. Trimming left V 7 bases short and J 3 bases short, with 6 bases between. The CDR3 has 11 amino acids. Written as DNA, the CDR3 is TGTGCCAGCAATAAGGAAGAGACCCAGTACTTC. Its translation: CASNKEETQYF.

This sequence joins TRBV25-1 and TRBJ1-2; 7 positions agree with TRBD1. CDR3 length: 15 amino acids. Germline V gene sequence: CDR1 MGHDK, CDR2 SYGVNS. V lost 6 bases, J lost 9 bases, and 16 bases stayed unmatched. The CDR3 reads CASSLRVGRGMSYTF. The CDR3 DNA sequence: TGTGCCAGCAGCTTAAGGGTGGGCAGGGGGATGAGCTACACCTTC.

This rearrangement joins TRBV4-3 to TRBJ2-1; 7 bases map to TRBD2. V gave up 3 bases and J gave up 0 bases; unmatched junction bases: 2. Germline assignment: CDR1 LGHNA and CDR2 YSLEER. This CDR3 has 15 residues. CDR3 loop: CASSQSGVSYNEQFF. The CDR3 coding sequence is TGCGCCAGCAGCCAGAGCGGGGTCTCCTACAATGAGCAGTTCTTC.

This clone was counted once. The V gene is TRBV7-8, the J gene TRBJ2-1; TRBD1 might be the D (6 bases). Trimming took off 4 bases at V and 0 bases at J, with 16 bases between the two ends. CDR1 SGHVS and CDR2 FQNEAQ come from the germline V gene. This CDR3 comprises 17 residues. The CDR3 DNA reads as TGTGCCAGCAGCTCCCCCCGGGCAGGGGACTCCTACAATGAGCAGTTCTTC. Protein product: CASSSPRAGDSYNEQFF.

Remarks on this clone: At one end, the junction sequence differs from germline, possibly due to a read error. The CDR3 loop is CASTVTQASGITGELFF. For the CDR3, the DNA is TGTGCCAGCACCGTAACCCAAGCTAGCGGGATTACCGGGGAGCTGTTTTTT. The rearrangement links TRBV9 to TRBJ2-2; 9 bases fit TRBD2. Germline V gene sequence: CDR1 SGDLS, CDR2 YYNGEE. The CDR3 has 17 residues.

The CDR3 region is CASSLTGRGASEQYF. The CDR3 nucleotides are TGCGCCAGCAGCTTAACGGGGCGCGGGGCTAGCGAGCAGTACTTC. This rearrangement joins TRBV5-1 to TRBJ2-7; tentatively, D is TRBD2 (6 bases). This CDR3 spans 15 amino acids. Per germline, CDR1 SGHRS and CDR2 YFSETQ. The V end lost 2 bases, the J end lost 6 bases, and 18 bases lay between the germline ends.

V and J are TRBV18 and TRBJ2-1; 7 bases align to TRBD1. Germline CDR1 is KGHSH and CDR2 is LQKENI. The CDR3 consists of 16 residues. The J segment lost 6 bases and the V segment lost 0 bases, leaving 8 bases of the junction unmatched. For the CDR3, the DNA is TGTGCCAGCTCACCACCTGACAGGGTTTCAGGCAATGAGCAGTTCTTC. Protein product: CASSPPDRVSGNEQFF.

A word on this clone: Other DNA variants within this sample encode the same CDR3. The chain has TRBV2 and TRBJ2-7; D ambiguous. V gave up 1 base and J gave up 0 bases, with 7 bases separating them. Germline values: CDR1 SNHLY, CDR2 FYNNEI. There are 14 residues in the CDR3. CDR3 sequence reads: CASSEVAVSYEQYF. The CDR3 DNA follows: TGTGCCAGCAGTGAAGTGGCAGTCTCCTACGAGCAGTACTTC.

The rearrangement links TRBV20-1 to TRBJ2-1; D is ambiguous. There are 11 residues in the CDR3. The germline V and J ends were trimmed by 1 base and 9 bases, with 7 bases remaining between them. Germline V CDR1 and CDR2: DFQATT, SNEGSKA (reference sequence). Written as DNA, the CDR3 is TGCAGTGCTAGAGCGGCTACTGAGCAGTTCTTC. Residues: CSARAATEQFF.

The rearrangement joins TRBV6-5 to TRBJ2-1; tentative D call: TRBD2 (5 bases). Deletions cut 7 bases from V and 8 bases from J, with 15 bases between. The germline gives CDR1 MNHEY, CDR2 SVGAGI. CDR3 length: 13 residues. CDR3 loop: CASIPANSDEQFF. In DNA form, the CDR3 reads TGTGCCAGCATTCCAGCGAATAGCGATGAGCAGTTCTTC.

This chain joins TRBV5-6 and TRBJ1-5, with D possibly matching TRBD1 (6 bases). This CDR3 region has 14 residues. V lost 4 bases, J lost 0 bases, and 8 bases lay in between. Germline loops: CDR1 SGHDT, CDR2 YYEEEE. The CDR3 sequence is CASSRQASNQPQHF. DNA for the CDR3: TGTGCCAGCAGCCGACAGGCTAGCAATCAGCCCCAGCATTTT.

The chain uses TRBV18 and TRBJ2-3; D call uncertain. V lost 3 bases and J lost 7, with 5 bases in between. CDR1 KGHSH and CDR2 LQKENI come from the germline V gene. This CDR3 has 11 residues. CDR3 protein: CASSPEYTQYF. CDR3 DNA: TGTGCCAGCTCACCGGAATATACGCAGTATTTT.

This clone was seen just once. The V call is TRBV7-6, the J call TRBJ2-5; 7 bases line up with TRBD1. CDR3 size: 14 residues. The J segment lost 1 base and the V segment lost 5 bases, leaving 4 bases of the junction unmatched. Germline CDR1 SGHVS, CDR2 FNYEAQ. The CDR3 sequence is CASSQQGSQETQYF. The CDR3 DNA reads as TGTGCCAGCAGCCAACAGGGGTCCCAAGAGACCCAGTACTTC.